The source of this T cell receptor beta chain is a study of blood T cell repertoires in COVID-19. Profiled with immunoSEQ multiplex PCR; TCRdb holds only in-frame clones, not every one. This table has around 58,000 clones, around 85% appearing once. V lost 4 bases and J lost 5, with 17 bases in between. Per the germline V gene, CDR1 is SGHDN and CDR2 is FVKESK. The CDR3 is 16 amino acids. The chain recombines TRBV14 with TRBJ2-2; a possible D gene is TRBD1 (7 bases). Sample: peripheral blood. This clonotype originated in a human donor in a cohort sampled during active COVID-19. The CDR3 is CASSPHRGGGTGELFF. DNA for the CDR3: TGTGCCAGCAGCCCTCACAGGGGAGGAGGGACCGGGGAGCTGTTTTTT.